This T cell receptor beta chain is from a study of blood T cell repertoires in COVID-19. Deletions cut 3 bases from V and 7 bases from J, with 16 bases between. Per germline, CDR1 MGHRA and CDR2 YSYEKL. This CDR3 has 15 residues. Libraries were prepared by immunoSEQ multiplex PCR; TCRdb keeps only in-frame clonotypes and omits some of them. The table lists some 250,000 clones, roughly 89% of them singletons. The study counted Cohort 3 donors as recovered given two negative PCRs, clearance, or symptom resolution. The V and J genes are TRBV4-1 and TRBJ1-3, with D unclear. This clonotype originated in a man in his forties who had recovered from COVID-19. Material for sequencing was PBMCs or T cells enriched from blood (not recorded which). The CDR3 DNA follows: TGCGCCAGCAGCCAGCCGACGAGGGAGAGGAACACCATATATTTT. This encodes CASSQPTRERNTIYF.